This entry concerns a single T cell receptor (beta chain). This sample is part of a study of blood T cell repertoires in COVID-19. As for the study in general: The United States, Italy and Spain were the sources of the acute and convalescent COVID-19 samples. PBMCs, B-cell-depleted T cells, or T cells were the source of the cDNA or gDNA that made up the material.

In the source study's methods: Amplification with reference gene primers provided the estimates of nucleated cell counts. Sequenced by immunoSEQ multiplex PCR; TCRdb stores in-frame clones only, minus some. That table supplies the V and J calls and clone size; D and trimming were determined from the DNA. Of about 260,000 clones detected, 88% appear once; the ten largest clones hold around 0.7%. The CDR3 extends over 15 amino acids. Germline-derived CDR1 and CDR2 are SGHAT and FQNNGV. The V end was cut by 2 bases, the J end by 3 bases, with 14 bases between. Source material: peripheral blood. This TCR was sampled from a human donor in a cohort sampled during active COVID-19. The rearrangement joins TRBV11-2 to TRBJ2-7; a weak D match, TRBD2 (7 bases). The CDR3 protein is CASSLPGGPYYEQYF. The CDR3 nucleotides are TGTGCCAGCAGCTTACCCGGGGGGCCCTACTACGAGCAGTACTTC.